This is a list of T cell receptor beta chains from one sample in a study of shared clonotypes between healthy human individuals. The protocol was immunoSEQ multiplex PCR, while the TCRdb copy is restricted to in-frame clones and leaves out a portion. The sample lists 950,000 to 1,100,000 clones, about 75% occurring once. The source material was memory CD4+ T cells sorted from blood. These receptors were obtained from a man younger than 30 in good health. Each CDR3 is given with its conserved first and last residue. A D gene is named only where the DNA matches it firmly. Clone size, where shown, is once, few, many, or a class for clones that have expanded.

size,V,D,J,CDR3,DNA
.,TRBV6-5,.,TRBJ2-1,CASRAGRSSYNEQFF,TGTGCCTCCAGGGCGGGACGGAGCTCCTACAATGAGCAGTTCTTC
.,TRBV14,TRBD1,TRBJ2-2,CASSQGLDRAKRGGTGELFF,TGTGCCAGCAGCCAAGGACTGGACAGGGCCAAGCGAGGGGGCACCGGGGAGCTGTTTTTT
.,TRBV7-2,TRBD2,TRBJ2-5,CASSFYLAGPQETQYF,TGTGCCAGCAGCTTCTATCTAGCGGGCCCCCAAGAGACCCAGTACTTC
once,TRBV6-1,.,TRBJ1-1,CASSEAWTSTEAFF,TGTGCCAGCAGTGAAGCCTGGACGAGCACTGAAGCTTTCTTT
.,TRBV7-2,.,TRBJ1-2,CASSLAKGQYGYTF,TGTGCCAGCAGCTTAGCAAAGGGGCAATATGGCTACACCTTC
.,TRBV2,TRBD1,TRBJ2-5,CASSNGQGSFETQYF,TGTGCCAGCAGTAATGGACAGGGGTCGTTCGAGACCCAGTACTTC
.,TRBV4-3,.,TRBJ2-5,CASSQDARETQYF,TGCGCCAGCAGCCAAGATGCGAGGGAGACCCAGTACTTC
.,TRBV5-4,TRBD2,TRBJ2-2,CASSLALGLGNTGELFF,TGTGCCAGCAGCTTGGCTCTGGGACTAGGAAACACCGGGGAGCTGTTTTTT
.,TRBV6-1,.,TRBJ2-5,CATTDRDTQYF,TGTGCCACCACGGACCGGGACACTCAGTACTTC
.,TRBV5-6,TRBD2,TRBJ2-5,CASSGGTSGGAETQYF,TGTGCCAGCAGCGGAGGGACTAGCGGGGGGGCGGAGACCCAGTACTTC
.,TRBV19,.,TRBJ1-1,CASSYSKQGEAFF,TGTGCCAGTAGTTACAGTAAGCAAGGAGAAGCTTTCTTT
.,TRBV7-2,TRBD2,TRBJ2-1,CASSSTSLGTSGLNEQFF,TGTGCCAGCAGCTCAACGAGCCTCGGGACTAGCGGACTCAATGAGCAGTTCTTC
.,TRBV30,TRBD1,TRBJ2-3,CAWNKGQGHTDTQYF,TGTGCCTGGAATAAGGGACAGGGCCACACAGATACGCAGTATTTT
once,TRBV6-1,.,TRBJ1-3,CASSLGGYSGNTIYF,TGTGCCAGCTCGTTAGGCGGCTACTCTGGAAACACCATATATTTT
.,TRBV30,TRBD1,TRBJ2-7,CAWRAGGHEQYF,TGTGCCTGGAGAGCAGGGGGCCACGAGCAGTACTTC
.,TRBV5-1,TRBD1,TRBJ1-4,CASSLAGQGYEKLFF,TGCGCCAGCAGCTTGGCTGGACAGGGGTACGAAAAACTGTTTTTT
.,TRBV7-6,TRBD1,TRBJ1-1,CASSLEDRAYTEAFF,TGTGCCAGCAGCTTGGAGGACAGGGCCTACACTGAAGCTTTCTTT
.,TRBV5-1,TRBD1,TRBJ1-2,CASSANRGSGYTF,TGCGCCAGCAGCGCCAACAGGGGCTCTGGCTACACCTTC
.,TRBV11-2,TRBD2,TRBJ2-1,CASSLDQAGVVQFF,TGTGCCAGCAGCTTAGATCAAGCGGGAGTAGTCCAGTTCTTC
.,TRBV7-7,TRBD2,TRBJ2-1,CASSRIAGGPPGDSYNEQFF,TGTGCTAGCAGCCGCATAGCGGGGGGCCCTCCGGGTGACTCCTACAATGAGCAGTTCTTC
.,TRBV18,.,TRBJ2-5,CASSPLLGETQYF,TGTGCCAGCTCACCGCTATTGGGGGAGACCCAGTACTTC
.,TRBV11-3,TRBD1,TRBJ2-1,CASSSDRGGYNEQFF,TGTGCCAGCAGCTCGGACAGGGGAGGCTACAATGAGCAGTTCTTC
few,TRBV5-1,.,TRBJ2-5,CASRPNRETQYF,TGCGCCAGCAGACCGAACAGAGAGACCCAGTACTTC
.,TRBV6-6,.,TRBJ1-4,CASTNIATNEKLFF,TGTGCCAGCACCAACATTGCAACTAATGAAAAACTGTTTTTT
.,TRBV2,.,TRBJ2-3,CASSVSQDTQYF,TGTGCCAGCAGTGTTTCCCAAGATACGCAGTATTTT
.,TRBV6-1,TRBD1,TRBJ1-2,CASSEWGTGDGYTF,TGTGCCAGCAGTGAATGGGGGACAGGCGATGGCTACACCTTC
.,TRBV29-1,TRBD2,TRBJ2-5,CSVGPSGSGETQYF,TGCAGCGTTGGGCCTAGCGGGAGTGGGGAGACCCAGTACTTC
.,TRBV7-2,.,TRBJ2-7,CASTLGALSYEQYF,TGTGCCAGCACCCTGGGGGCCCTCTCCTACGAGCAGTACTTC
many,TRBV14,TRBD1,TRBJ2-3,CASSLRTGKVTDTQYF,TGTGCCAGCAGCCTTAGGACAGGGAAGGTCACAGATACGCAGTATTTT
.,TRBV19,.,TRBJ2-2,CASSIPSARQGGTGELFF,TGTGCCAGTAGTATTCCTTCAGCGCGGCAGGGAGGCACCGGGGAGCTGTTTTTT
.,TRBV7-9,TRBD1,TRBJ2-1,CASSVNGQAYNEQFF,TGTGCCAGCAGCGTCAATGGACAGGCATACAATGAGCAGTTCTTC
few,TRBV6-6,.,TRBJ2-2,CASSYRGGSGELFF,TGTGCCAGCAGTTACCGTGGGGGCAGCGGGGAGCTGTTTTTT
few,TRBV5-1,.,TRBJ1-1,CASSLEAYTEAFF,TGCGCCAGCAGCTTGGAGGCTTACACTGAAGCTTTCTTT
.,TRBV30,.,TRBJ1-3,CAWSRGDTRSTIYF,TGTGCCTGGAGTAGAGGAGACACCCGGTCCACCATATATTTT
few,TRBV30,.,TRBJ1-3,CAWTAMEVGNTIYF,TGTGCCTGGACGGCCATGGAAGTTGGAAACACCATATATTTT
once,TRBV9,TRBD1,TRBJ1-6,CASSPIGGSPLHF,TGTGCCAGCAGCCCCATAGGGGGCTCACCCCTCCACTTT
.,TRBV30,TRBD1,TRBJ1-2,CAWGDREWDGYTF,TGTGCCTGGGGGGACAGGGAATGGGATGGCTACACCTTC